This T cell receptor (beta chain) was obtained from a study of vaccination and CD4 T cells after COVID-19. Study as a whole: A few convalescent patients provided samples that were taken at day 14 and days 161 to 241 post-vaccination.

Study observations and caveats: Spike mono-reactivity was found in 304 of 307 vaccine-specific clones from convalescent patients.

Cultured CD4+ T cells had their DNA profiled by the Oncomine TCR Beta short-read assay. Researchers extracted genomic DNA from CD4+ T cells that had been cultured. TCRdb re-analysed the PCR reads in MiXCR, keeping a single row per CDR3 protein. Of tens of thousands of distinct CDR3 sequences listed, around two fifths are singletons. A remark on this clonotype: As yet, its antigen is unknown.

Germline CDR1 reads DFQATT; CDR2 reads SNEGSKA (reference sequence). The CDR3 has 16 amino acids. Trimming cost V 0 bases and J 5 bases, with 17 bases left between them. Noted time point: late sampling 161 to 241 days after vaccination in three convalescent patients. Treatment defined: 10-day PBMC culture with coronavirus spike peptide pools or control peptides (ViraFEST assay). The material was CD4+ T cells from blood, cultured in vitro, obtained about 7 months after SARS-CoV-2 vaccination. The V gene is TRBV20-1, the J gene TRBJ2-1, with D unclear. The receptor's source is a human donor who had recovered from COVID-19. The CDR3 nucleotides are TGCAGTGCTAGAGATATGTCGACGGAGACCCACAATGAGCAGTTCTTC. It translates to CSARDMSTETHNEQFF.